This T cell receptor (beta chain) originates from a study of lymphopenia after photon versus proton radiotherapy. Study outcomes and limitations: Only patients who died were analyzed for survival; proton advantage is unproven. Post-nadir diversity loss with photons came from oligoclonal expansion, particularly CD8+ Temra cells.

Germline V gives CDR1 MRHNA, CDR2 SNTAGT. Trimming took off 2 bases at V and 3 bases at J, with 9 bases between the two ends. The CDR3 extends over 14 amino acids. Points on this clone: The antigen is undetermined.

Data came from immunoSEQ multiplex PCR; TCRdb stores just in-frame clones and leaves some out. The sample holds more than 50,000 clones, about 86% seen once. The chain is built from TRBV6-4 and TRBJ2-3, with no clear D. The sequence was collected from a man aged 50-59 years with gastric cancer. Sequencing was performed on peripheral blood, taken from a patient treated with photon-based radiotherapy. CDR3 DNA sequence: TGTGCCAGCAGTGACGGAAGGGTGACAGATACGCAGTATTTT. Translating gives CASSDGRVTDTQYF.